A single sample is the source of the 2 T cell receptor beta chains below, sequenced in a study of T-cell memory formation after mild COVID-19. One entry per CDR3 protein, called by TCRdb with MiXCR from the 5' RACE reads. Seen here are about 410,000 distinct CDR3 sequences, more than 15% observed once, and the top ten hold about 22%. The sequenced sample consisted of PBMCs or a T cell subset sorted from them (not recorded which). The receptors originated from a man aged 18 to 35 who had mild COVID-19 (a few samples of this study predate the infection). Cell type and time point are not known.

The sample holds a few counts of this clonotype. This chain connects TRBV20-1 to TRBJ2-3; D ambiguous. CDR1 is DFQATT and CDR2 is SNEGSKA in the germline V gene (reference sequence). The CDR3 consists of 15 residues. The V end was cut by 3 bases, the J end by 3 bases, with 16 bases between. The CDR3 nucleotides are TGCAGTGCTAGGGCACCCGCTAAAAGGACAGATACGCAGTATTTT. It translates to CSARAPAKRTDTQYF.

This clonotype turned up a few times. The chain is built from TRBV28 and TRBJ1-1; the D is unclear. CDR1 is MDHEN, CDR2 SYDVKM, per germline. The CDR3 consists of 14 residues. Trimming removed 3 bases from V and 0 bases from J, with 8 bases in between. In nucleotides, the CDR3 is TGTGCCAGCAGTTTTCTGGTGATGAACACTGAAGCTTTCTTT. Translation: CASSFLVMNTEAFF.